This T cell receptor beta chain was obtained from a study of chemoradiotherapy in HPV16-positive cancers. Study as a whole: Candidate HPV-specific clones and shared TCR motifs came from two HPV16-positive patients.

Repertoires were generated with immunoSEQ multiplex PCR, while TCRdb's copy carries only in-frame clones and drops some. The sample consists of 30,000 to 40,000 clones, 76% of them appearing once. With 8 bases removed from V and 8 bases from J, the gap between germline ends came to 15 bases. This CDR3 contains 12 residues. Germline V lookup: CDR1 MNHEY, CDR2 SVGAGI. Over chemoradiotherapy, repertoires were sampled more than once. V gene TRBV6-5 combines with J gene TRBJ1-2; D possibly corresponds to TRBD1 (6 bases). The clonotype originates from a human donor with HPV-associated anogenital cancer. This sample comprised blood, obtained from a patient who underwent chemoradiotherapy. Written as DNA, the CDR3 is TGTGCCAGCGGTCAGGGGTCTTGGGGCTACACCTTC. Translated: CASGQGSWGYTF.